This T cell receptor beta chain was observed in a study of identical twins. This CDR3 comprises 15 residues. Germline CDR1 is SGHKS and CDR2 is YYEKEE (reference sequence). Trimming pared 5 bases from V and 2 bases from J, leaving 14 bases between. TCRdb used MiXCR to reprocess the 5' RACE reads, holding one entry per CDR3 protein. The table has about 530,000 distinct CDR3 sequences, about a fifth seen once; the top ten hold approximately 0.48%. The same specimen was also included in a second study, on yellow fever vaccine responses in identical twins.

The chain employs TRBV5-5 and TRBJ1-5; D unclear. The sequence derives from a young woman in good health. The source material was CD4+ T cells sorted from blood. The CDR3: CASRSSPRGNQPQHF. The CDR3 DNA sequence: TGTGCCAGCAGATCTAGCCCTCGGGGCAATCAGCCCCAGCATTTT.